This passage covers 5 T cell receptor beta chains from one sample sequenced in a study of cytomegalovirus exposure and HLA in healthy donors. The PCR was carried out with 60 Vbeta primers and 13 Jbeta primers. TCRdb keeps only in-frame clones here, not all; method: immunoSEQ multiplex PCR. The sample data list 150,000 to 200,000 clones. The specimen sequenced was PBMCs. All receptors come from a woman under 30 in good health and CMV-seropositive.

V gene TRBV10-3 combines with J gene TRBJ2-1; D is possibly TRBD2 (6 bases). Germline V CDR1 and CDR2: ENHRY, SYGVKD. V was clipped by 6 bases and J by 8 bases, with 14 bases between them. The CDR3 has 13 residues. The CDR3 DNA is TGTGCCATCAGAGGGCGGGAAGGGGATGAGCAGTTCTTC. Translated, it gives CAIRGREGDEQFF.

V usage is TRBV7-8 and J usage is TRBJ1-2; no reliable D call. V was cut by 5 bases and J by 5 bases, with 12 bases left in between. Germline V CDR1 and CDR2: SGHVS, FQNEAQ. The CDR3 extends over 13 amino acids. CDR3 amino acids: CASSPSGRYGYTF. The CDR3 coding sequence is TGTGCCAGCAGCCCCTCGGGGAGGTATGGCTACACCTTC.

This chain's CDR3 is CASSPGILGGRHSYEQYF. CDR3 coding DNA: TGTGCCAGCTCACCAGGGATCCTCGGAGGACGGCACTCCTACGAGCAGTACTTC. V usage is TRBV18 and J usage is TRBJ2-7, with a tentative D call TRBD2 (5 bases). In germline, CDR1 is KGHSH, CDR2 LQKENI. V was clipped by 2 bases and J by 0 bases, with 20 bases between them. The CDR3 has 18 residues.

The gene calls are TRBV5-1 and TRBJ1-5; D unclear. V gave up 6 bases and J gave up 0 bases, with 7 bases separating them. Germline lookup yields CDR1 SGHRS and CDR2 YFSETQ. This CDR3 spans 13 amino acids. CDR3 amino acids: CASTFISNQPQHF. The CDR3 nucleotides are TGCGCCAGCACGTTTATTAGCAATCAGCCCCAGCATTTT.

The CDR3 DNA reads TGTGCCAGCAGCCAAGTCGGACTAGCGGGAGGGAGTAACGGCGGGGAGCTGTTTTTT. Translation gives CASSQVGLAGGSNGGELFF. The genes are TRBV4-2 and TRBJ2-2; the match to TRBD2 covers 15 bases. V was clipped by 1 base and J by 7 bases; unmatched bases: 10. Per germline, CDR1 LGHNA and CDR2 YNFKEQ. The CDR3 runs to 19 residues.